These T cell receptor beta chains were read from a single sample in a study of T cells in Graves' hyperthyroidism and ophthalmopathy. In TCRdb, the multiplex PCR reads were re-called with MiXCR into one record per CDR3 protein. The sample carries about 98,000 distinct CDR3 sequences, approximately 39% recorded once. Sequencing was performed on peripheral blood or thyroid tissue (not recorded which). These receptor sequences come from a woman younger than 45 with Graves' hyperthyroidism. The CDR3 runs from the conserved cysteine through the conserved F or W. A D gene is named only where the DNA matches it firmly. Expanded clones get a size class; other rows say once, few or many, or leave the size out.

CDR3aa	CDR3nt	d_gene	j_gene	v_gene	abundance
CATSDGIQGIDGYTF	TGTGCCACCAGTGATGGAATACAGGGGATTGATGGCTACACCTTC	TRBD1	TRBJ1-2	TRBV24-1	.
CASSSPLRDGQETQYF	TGTGCCAGCAGCTCACCTCTTCGGGACGGCCAAGAGACCCAGTACTTC	.	TRBJ2-5	TRBV7-9	many
CSASPLAAQETQYF	TGCAGTGCTAGTCCACTAGCGGCACAAGAGACCCAGTACTTC	TRBD2	TRBJ2-5	TRBV20-1	many
CSAKLAGGSYEQYF	TGCAGTGCTAAACTAGCGGGAGGGAGCTACGAGCAGTACTTC	TRBD2	TRBJ2-7	TRBV20-1	many
CASSSRDIFRYRPQHF	TGTGCCAGCAGCTCCCGGGACATTTTCCGGTATCGGCCCCAGCATTTT	.	TRBJ1-5	TRBV2	once
CASSETGDQPQHF	TGTGCCAGCAGTGAGACAGGGGATCAGCCCCAGCATTTT	TRBD1	TRBJ1-5	TRBV2	.
CASSSEGDVGEELFF	TGCGCCAGCAGCTCGGAGGGGGATGTAGGGGAAGAACTGTTTTTT	.	TRBJ1-4	TRBV5-1	.
CASSQVSDTQYF	TGTGCCAGCAGCCAAGTATCAGATACGCAGTATTTT	.	TRBJ2-3	TRBV3-1	.
CASSWPGQEKLFF	TGTGCCAGCAGTTGGCCGGGACAGGAAAAACTGTTTTTT	TRBD1	TRBJ1-4	TRBV12-3/TRBV12-4	.
CASSDGYEQYF	TGTGCCAGCAGTGACGGGTACGAGCAGTACTTC	.	TRBJ2-7	TRBV6-6	many
CSATRGWETQYF	TGCAGTGCTACCAGGGGTTGGGAGACCCAGTACTTC	.	TRBJ2-5	TRBV20-1	.
CSATLRGQTNTGELFF	TGCAGTGCTACCCTGAGGGGACAGACGAACACCGGGGAGCTGTTTTTT	TRBD1	TRBJ2-2	TRBV20-1	.
CASSLIAGYEQYF	TGTGCCAGCAGCTTAATAGCGGGCTACGAGCAGTACTTC	TRBD2	TRBJ2-7	TRBV7-3	few
CASSPPGLMGGEQYF	TGTGCCAGCAGCCCCCCGGGACTGATGGGCGGCGAGCAGTACTTC	.	TRBJ2-7	TRBV7-9	many
CASSVVPGAGRQGNTIYF	TGTGCCAGCAGCGTAGTACCAGGGGCAGGCAGGCAAGGAAACACCATATATTTT	.	TRBJ1-3	TRBV9	many
CATSGVGSYEQYF	TGTGCCACCAGCGGGGTGGGCTCCTACGAGCAGTACTTC	.	TRBJ2-7	TRBV15	.
CASSLAAGGSGEAFF	TGCGCCAGCAGCTTGGCAGCAGGGGGCTCAGGGGAAGCTTTCTTT	TRBD1	TRBJ1-1	TRBV5-1	many
CSARRTEAFF	TGCAGTGCTAGAAGGACTGAAGCTTTCTTT	.	TRBJ1-1	TRBV20-1	.
CSADGTYDEQYF	TGCAGTGCTGACGGGACATACGACGAGCAGTACTTC	.	TRBJ2-7	TRBV20-1	.
CSAAGQGFYEQYF	TGCAGTGCCGCGGGACAGGGTTTTTACGAGCAGTACTTC	TRBD1	TRBJ2-7	TRBV20-1	.
CASGQFPGANVLTF	TGTGCCAGCGGACAGTTTCCTGGGGCCAACGTCCTGACTTTC	.	TRBJ2-6	TRBV27	many
CSSQDIGGTNGYTF	TGCAGCAGCCAAGATATCGGGGGAACTAATGGCTACACCTTC	.	TRBJ1-2	TRBV29-1	.
CASSSPGTGWHGYTF	TGTGCCAGCAGCTCCCCCGGGACAGGATGGCATGGCTACACCTTC	TRBD1	TRBJ1-2	TRBV7-9	.
CSASPGTGLNTYEQYF	TGCAGTGCTAGTCCCGGGACAGGCTTAAACACCTACGAGCAGTACTTC	TRBD1	TRBJ2-7	TRBV20-1	.
CSARGGLAVGEQYF	TGCAGTGCTAGAGGAGGACTAGCGGTTGGCGAGCAGTACTTC	TRBD2	TRBJ2-7	TRBV20-1	once
CASSLGGPNNEQYF	TGTGCCAGCAGCTTGGGGGGGCCGAACAATGAGCAGTACTTC	.	TRBJ2-7	TRBV7-6	once
CASSESQWETQYF	TGTGCCAGTAGCGAGAGTCAGTGGGAGACCCAGTACTTC	.	TRBJ2-5	TRBV19	once
CASSPWTGDNSPLHF	TGTGCCAGCAGCCCATGGACAGGGGACAATTCACCCCTCCACTTT	TRBD1	TRBJ1-6	TRBV5-6	many
CASSLTADGGGYTF	TGTGCCAGCAGTTTAACAGCCGATGGGGGGGGCTACACCTTC	.	TRBJ1-2	TRBV28	many
CASSEWTAGTGGGKLFF	TGTGCCAGCAGTGAATGGACTGCCGGGACAGGGGGCGGAAAACTGTTTTTT	TRBD1	TRBJ1-4	TRBV6-1	once
CASSMGRVGVSYEQYF	TGTGCCAGCAGCATGGGTCGGGTAGGGGTTTCCTACGAGCAGTACTTC	.	TRBJ2-7	TRBV7-2	many
CASSQLAGSYGYTF	TGTGCCAGCAGCCAACTAGCGGGCAGCTATGGCTACACCTTC	.	TRBJ1-2	TRBV3-1	.
CASRGGGELFF	TGTGCCAGCAGGGGGGGCGGGGAGCTGTTTTTT	.	TRBJ2-2	TRBV25-1	many
CAISDSRATEAFF	TGTGCCATCAGTGACAGTCGTGCCACTGAAGCTTTCTTT	.	TRBJ1-1	TRBV10-3	many
CASSFPGLSYEQYF	TGTGCCAGCAGTTTTCCAGGCCTCTCCTACGAGCAGTACTTC	.	TRBJ2-7	TRBV28	.
CASSGPRQVGQRETQYF	TGTGCCAGCAGCGGACCACGACAGGTGGGCCAGCGGGAGACCCAGTACTTC	.	TRBJ2-5	TRBV11-2	many
CASTWTPGRTDTQYF	TGTGCCAGTACCTGGACCCCGGGGCGTACAGATACGCAGTATTTT	.	TRBJ2-3	TRBV19	few
CAIRPSGRAGGETQYF	TGTGCCATCAGGCCTAGCGGGAGGGCCGGGGGGGAGACCCAGTACTTC	TRBD2	TRBJ2-5	TRBV10-3	.
CASSNGQTQQYF	TGTGCCAGCAGCAACGGACAGACCCAGCAGTACTTC	.	TRBJ2-7	TRBV9	many
CASSLISQPQHF	TGTGCCAGCAGTTTAATAAGTCAGCCCCAGCATTTT	.	TRBJ1-5	TRBV12-3/TRBV12-4	many
CSASTAGHRDQPQHF	TGCAGTGCTAGCACAGCGGGACACCGAGATCAGCCCCAGCATTTT	.	TRBJ1-5	TRBV20-1	.
CASSHGFRGDQLQHF	TGTGCCAGCAGCCATGGTTTTCGCGGGGATCAGCTCCAGCATTTT	.	TRBJ1-5	TRBV13	.
CASSLGLVNEQYF	TGCGCCAGCAGTTTAGGACTAGTGAACGAGCAGTACTTC	TRBD2	TRBJ2-7	TRBV5-1	many
CASSLRASGTNTEAFF	TGTGCCAGCAGTTTGAGGGCCTCTGGAACGAACACTGAAGCTTTCTTT	.	TRBJ1-1	TRBV6-6	.
CASSSEGGELFF	TGTGCCAGCAGCTCGGAGGGCGGGGAGCTGTTTTTT	.	TRBJ2-2	TRBV7-3	many
CASSPRRNTEAFF	TGTGCCAGCAGCCCCCGGCGGAACACTGAAGCTTTCTTT	.	TRBJ1-1	TRBV14	many
CAIGSDSSYNSPLHF	TGTGCCATCGGTTCGGACAGCTCCTATAATTCACCCCTCCACTTT	.	TRBJ1-6	TRBV10-3	.
CASSLLRRDGSEAFF	TGTGCCAGCAGCTTGCTCCGGCGGGACGGGTCTGAAGCTTTCTTT	.	TRBJ1-1	TRBV5-5	many
CSATSPTLQPQHF	TGCAGTGCAACATCACCTACCCTTCAGCCCCAGCATTTT	.	TRBJ1-5	TRBV20-1	many
CASSLALGAEQYF	TGTGCCAGCAGCTTAGCACTGGGGGCTGAGCAGTACTTC	.	TRBJ2-5	TRBV7-9	once
CATSSFSGLAMGETQYF	TGTGCCACCAGCAGTTTCTCGGGACTAGCGATGGGGGAGACCCAGTACTTC	TRBD2	TRBJ2-5	TRBV15	.
CASSLGATTDTQYF	TGTGCCAGCAGCTTAGGAGCGACAACAGATACGCAGTATTTT	.	TRBJ2-3	TRBV5-8	many
CASTRGQGAEKLFF	TGTGCCAGTACGCGCGGACAGGGAGCGGAAAAACTGTTTTTT	TRBD1	TRBJ1-4	TRBV9	.
CASSDTGIDYTF	TGCGCCAGCAGCGACACAGGGATCGACTACACCTTC	.	TRBJ1-2	TRBV11-2	.
CASSPSQAMNTEAFF	TGTGCCAGCTCACCGTCACAGGCCATGAACACTGAAGCTTTCTTT	.	TRBJ1-1	TRBV18	many
CASRRGGQPQHF	TGTGCCAGCAGGAGGGGGGGTCAGCCCCAGCATTTT	.	TRBJ1-5	TRBV28	many